This T cell receptor (beta chain) was obtained from a study of blood T cell repertoires in COVID-19 (TCRdb year 2020). Looking at the study overall: Samples from collaborators originated in the United States, Italy and Spain and spanned both the acute and convalescent phases of COVID-19. Deeply sampled blood TCRbeta repertoires from subjects exposed to, actively infected with, or recovered from COVID-19 were included in the dataset. The sample metadata nearly always contained a de-identified subject ID, COVID-19 status, age in years and sex. Where available, HLA class I and class II types were obtained from metadata supplied by the sample provider rather than from assay-based typing. A freely available public database, intended as a resource for researchers studying the immune response to SARS-CoV-2, is where the repertoires were released. The prospective study material was composed of cDNA or gDNA derived from T cells, B-cell-depleted T cells, or PBMCs. The samples were drawn from two sources: the first 160 participants of the ongoing ImmuneRACE study, and fewer than 1,500 subjects contributed by 6 global collaborators.

From cysteine to phenylalanine, the CDR3 is 14 amino acids long. Only the CDR3 DNA stays, 42 bases, in frame from base 1. V and J are trimmed by 4 bases and 3 bases, and the gene matches miss 6 bases of the junction. Looking up the germline V gene yields CDR1 ENHRY and CDR2 SYGVKD. Whole blood was collected in K2EDTA tubes by collaborating institutions according to the institutions' own protocols. For TCRbeta analysis, collaborator samples were shipped as frozen whole blood, as isolated PBMCs, or as DNA extracted from either sample type. With regard to this clone: The clone's antigen remains unknown. Per-base qualities were not stored, and no clone one base away is much larger.

What the research found in general, with its limitations: The amount of clinical and demographic metadata varied by source and participant and was provided uncurated.

TCRbeta CDR3 regions were amplified from genomic DNA using the immunoSEQ Assay, a bias-controlled multiplex PCR. The original methods were these. The number of nucleated cells in each sample was estimated from the amplification of reference gene primers within the assay. To quantify the absolute abundance of each unique TCRbeta CDR3 rearrangement, sequence reads were collapsed and filtered. For each sample, productive Simpson clonality was calculated as the square root of Simpson's diversity index over productive rearrangements. As stored in TCRdb, this immuneACCESS dataset retains in-frame rearrangements with V and J assigned. A fraction of the clones does not appear; measured against another copy, unresolved V genes explain less than half of the discrepancy, and the remainder lacks a known reason. V, J and clone size are taken as reported in that table, and D and trimming were inferred from the DNA itself. The sample table shows about 150,000 clones, and 83% are seen once. The ten largest account for about 1.9% of the sample.

The V and J segments used are TRBV10-3 and TRBJ2-7, and 7 junction bases match TRBD2. This sequence was found in a woman older than 75 with acute or convalescent COVID-19. The sequencing input was peripheral blood. CDR3 loop: CAISGTGTNYEQYF. Read as DNA, the sequence is TGTGCCATCAGTGGAACCGGGACTAACTACGAGCAGTACTTC.